What follows is one T cell receptor (beta chain) and its context. It has no known antigen specificity. One base away there is no much larger clone; base qualities are not given. These data originate in a study of human T cells and chemical hapten exposure (dated by TCRdb to about 2021). The study in broad terms: For sensitization, 2% DPC in acetone was applied to a roughly 2 cm by roughly 2 cm area of upper inner arm skin. Blood samples were taken from patients before sensitization (week 0) and at 2, 6 and about 24 weeks after DPC sensitization. Libraries were pooled for sequencing, and per-sample TCR yields varied mainly because of small differences in library volumes within the pool. Patch testing on the upper back used Finn chambers containing 0.01% DPC, with scoring done after 6 days according to International Contact Dermatitis Research Group standards. This study followed changes in the peripheral blood TCR repertoire in vivo during primary and secondary sensitization of alopecia patients to the hapten diphenylcyclopropenone (DPC). Patients additionally received weekly therapeutic DPC doses to the scalp throughout the approximately 24-week study period. Twenty-nine alopecia patients gave blood for TCR sequencing at one to four time points (pre-sensitization, 2, 6 and 24 weeks). The mostly female patient cohort included alopecia areata with under or over 50% scalp involvement, alopecia totalis and alopecia universalis. Study-wide conclusions, independent of this receptor: A positive correlation was found between the number of PT1 expanded TCRs and patch test score, with significance reached at thresholds 8, 16 and 32 but not 4. Alopecia, a presumed autoimmune disease, was present in all patients, so the immune response of the patients might differ from that of healthy individuals. Repeated subsampling changed both the strength of the expansion versus patch-test correlation and the threshold at which the correlation became significant. Significantly more large CDR3 similarity clusters were formed by expanded TCRs than by pre-sensitization or healthy control sets, consistent with antigen-driven responses. DPC sensitization did not change the number of TCRs with a frequency above 1 in 1000, and there was no evidence of changes in global repertoire structure.

The intended sense of this specimen's time point label: patch test 1, 2 weeks after DPC sensitization. The treatment or condition label on this specimen signifies: therapeutic diphenylcyclopropenone sensitization with weekly scalp DPC. At each patch-test visit, blood was drawn before the patch test was applied. To be eligible, patients had to be aged 18 to 70, diagnosed with alopecia and judged suitable for DPC therapy, while pregnant patients were excluded. Unfractionated whole blood was collected in Tempus Blood RNA tubes, and total RNA was extracted from that blood. The receptor library was made with RACE. The reads were generated on a NextSeq 500. Library preparation attached unique molecular identifiers to individual cDNA molecules for quantitative, reproducible TCR counting. Both TCR alpha and TCR beta chains were sequenced from each blood RNA sample. The authors processed their data as follows. Samples had a median of about 90,000 TCRs, with a range from about 23,224 to 700,000. V, J and CDR3 annotation of the TCR reads was performed with the Decombinator software suite. Every sample was subsampled to the same number of TCRs (28,000) for the PS versus PT1 abundance plots. TCRs were defined as expanded if absent before sensitization and observed at least eight times at the 2-week time point. The public sequencing data were trimmed at Q25 with fastp and processed into clonotypes with MiXCR by TCRdb, which kept only in-frame beta chains. Entries are consolidated by CDR3 protein sequence, retaining the most common genes and DNA. It is TCRdb's table, rather than the study itself, that gives the V and J calls and clone size. In all, the sample holds around 100,000 distinct CDR3 sequences, and roughly 9.6% of those were seen once. The ten largest account for around 3.4% of the sample.

V and J are trimmed by 3 bases and 5 bases, and the gene matches miss 6 bases of the junction. The CDR3, cysteine through phenylalanine, is 16 amino acids long. Of the read, only the CDR3 DNA is kept; its 48 bases are in frame from base 1. The chain joins TRBV12-3 or TRBV12-4 to TRBJ2-3, with 12 bases matching TRBD2. This specimen consisted of whole blood, obtained in connection with sensitization to the hapten diphenylcyclopropenone (DPC). The origin of this receptor is a woman between 40 and 55 years old with alopecia areata. Some clones in this sample may be carry-over from other donors' samples. This receptor has the CDR3 CASSFLTSGSRDTQYF. In nucleotide form, the sequence is TGTGCCAGCAGTTTCTTGACTAGCGGGAGTCGAGATACGCAGTATTTT.